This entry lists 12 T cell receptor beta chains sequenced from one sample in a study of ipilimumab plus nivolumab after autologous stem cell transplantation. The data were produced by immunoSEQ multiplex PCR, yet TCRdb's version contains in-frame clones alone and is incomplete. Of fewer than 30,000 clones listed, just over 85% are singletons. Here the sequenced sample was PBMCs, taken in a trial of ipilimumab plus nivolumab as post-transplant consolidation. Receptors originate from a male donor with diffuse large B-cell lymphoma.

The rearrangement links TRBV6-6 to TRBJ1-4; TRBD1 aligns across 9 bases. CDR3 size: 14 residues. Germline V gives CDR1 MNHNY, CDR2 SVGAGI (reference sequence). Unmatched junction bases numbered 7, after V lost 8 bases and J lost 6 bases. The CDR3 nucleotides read TGTGCCAGCCAACCGACAGGGGGGGATGAAAAACTGTTTTTT. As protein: CASQPTGGDEKLFF.

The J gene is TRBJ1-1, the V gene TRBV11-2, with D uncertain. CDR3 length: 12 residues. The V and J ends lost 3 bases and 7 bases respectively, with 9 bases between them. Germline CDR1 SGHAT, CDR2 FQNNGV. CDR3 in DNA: TGTGCCAGCAGCTTCGGTCGCCTTGAAGCTTTCTTT. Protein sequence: CASSFGRLEAFF.

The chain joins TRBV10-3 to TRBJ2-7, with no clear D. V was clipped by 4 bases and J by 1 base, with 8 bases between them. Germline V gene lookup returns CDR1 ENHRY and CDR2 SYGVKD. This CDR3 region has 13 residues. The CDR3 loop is CAISVTASYEQYF. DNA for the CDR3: TGTGCCATCAGTGTTACGGCATCCTACGAGCAGTACTTC.

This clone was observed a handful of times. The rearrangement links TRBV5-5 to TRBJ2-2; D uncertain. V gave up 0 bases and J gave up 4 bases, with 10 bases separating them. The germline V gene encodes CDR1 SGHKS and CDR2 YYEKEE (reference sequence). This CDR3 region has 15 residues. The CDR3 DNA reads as TGTGCCAGCAGCTTGGACGGAGCTGGCACCGGGGAGCTGTTTTTT. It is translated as CASSLDGAGTGELFF. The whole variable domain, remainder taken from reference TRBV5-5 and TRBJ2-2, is DAGVTQSPTHLIKTRGQQVTLRCSPISGHKSVSWYQQVLGQGPQFIFQYYEKEERGRGNFPDRFSARQFPNYSSELNVNALLLGDSALYLCASSLDGAGTGELFFGEGSRLTVL.

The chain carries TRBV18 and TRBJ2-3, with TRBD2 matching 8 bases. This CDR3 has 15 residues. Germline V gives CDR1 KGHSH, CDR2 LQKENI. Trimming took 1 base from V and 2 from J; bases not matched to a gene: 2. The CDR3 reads CASSPLAGHTDTQYF. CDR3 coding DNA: TGTGCCAGCTCACCACTAGCGGGGCACACAGATACGCAGTATTTT.

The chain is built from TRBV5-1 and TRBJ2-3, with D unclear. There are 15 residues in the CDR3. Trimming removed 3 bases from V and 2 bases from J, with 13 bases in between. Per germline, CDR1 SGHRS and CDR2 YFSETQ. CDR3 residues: CASSSKLVDTDTQYF. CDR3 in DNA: TGCGCCAGCAGCTCTAAACTTGTTGACACAGATACGCAGTATTTT.

CDR3 coding DNA: TGCGCCAGCAGTCAAAAACAGGGTGAGGATGAAAAACTGTTTTTT. Amino acid sequence: CASSQKQGEDEKLFF. The chain employs TRBV23-1 and TRBJ1-4; D may be TRBD1 (6 bases). TRBV23-1 is reported as an ORF; its role is uncertain. Trimming removed 2 bases at V and 6 bases at J, with 13 bases between. CDR3 length: 15 residues.

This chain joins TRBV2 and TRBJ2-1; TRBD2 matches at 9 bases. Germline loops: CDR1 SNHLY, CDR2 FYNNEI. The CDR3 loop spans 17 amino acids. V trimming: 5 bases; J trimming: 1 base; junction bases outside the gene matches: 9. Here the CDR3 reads CASSFNSAGGSYNEQFF. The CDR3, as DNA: TGTGCCAGCAGTTTCAACTCAGCGGGGGGATCCTACAATGAGCAGTTCTTC.

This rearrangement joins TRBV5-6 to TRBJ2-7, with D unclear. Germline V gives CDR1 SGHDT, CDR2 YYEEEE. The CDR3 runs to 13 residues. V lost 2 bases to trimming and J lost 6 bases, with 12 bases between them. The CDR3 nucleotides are TGTGCCAGCAGCTTTTCACGGTCTGCCGAGCAGTACTTC. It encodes CASSFSRSAEQYF.

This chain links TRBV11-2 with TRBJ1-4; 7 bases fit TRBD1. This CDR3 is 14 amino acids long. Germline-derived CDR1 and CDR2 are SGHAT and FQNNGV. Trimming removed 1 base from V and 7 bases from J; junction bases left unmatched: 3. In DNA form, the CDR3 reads TGTGCCAGCAGCTTAGGGCAGGGGGGTGAAAAACTGTTTTTT. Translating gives CASSLGQGGEKLFF.

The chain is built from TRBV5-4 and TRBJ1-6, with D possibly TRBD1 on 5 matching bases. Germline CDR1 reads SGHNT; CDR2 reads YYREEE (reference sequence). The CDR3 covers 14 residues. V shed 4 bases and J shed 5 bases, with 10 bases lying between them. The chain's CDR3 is CASSQDRNNSPLHF. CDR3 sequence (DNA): TGTGCCAGCAGCCAAGACAGAAATAATTCACCCCTCCACTTT. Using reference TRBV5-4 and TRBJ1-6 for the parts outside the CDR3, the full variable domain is ETGVTQSPTHLIKTRGQQVTLRCSSQSGHNTVSWYQQALGQGPQFIFQYYREEENGRGNFPPRFSGLQFPNYSSELNVNALELDDSALYLCASSQDRNNSPLHFGNGTRLTVT.

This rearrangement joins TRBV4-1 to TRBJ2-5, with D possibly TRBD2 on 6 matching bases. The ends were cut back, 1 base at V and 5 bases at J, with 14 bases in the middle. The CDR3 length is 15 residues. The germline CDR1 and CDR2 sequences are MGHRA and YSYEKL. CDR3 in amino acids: CASSQGGVLMETQYF. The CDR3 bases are TGCGCCAGCAGCCAAGGCGGGGTGCTAATGGAGACCCAGTACTTC.